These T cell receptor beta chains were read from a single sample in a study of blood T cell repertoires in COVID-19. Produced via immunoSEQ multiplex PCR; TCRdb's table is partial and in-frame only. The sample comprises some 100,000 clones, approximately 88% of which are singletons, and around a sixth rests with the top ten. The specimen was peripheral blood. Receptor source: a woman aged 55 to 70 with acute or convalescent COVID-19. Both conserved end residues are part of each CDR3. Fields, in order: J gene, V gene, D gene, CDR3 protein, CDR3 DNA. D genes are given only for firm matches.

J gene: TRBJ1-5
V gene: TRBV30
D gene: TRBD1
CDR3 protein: CAWSGTGNQPQHF
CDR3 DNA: TGTGCCTGGAGTGGGACAGGTAATCAGCCCCAGCATTTT

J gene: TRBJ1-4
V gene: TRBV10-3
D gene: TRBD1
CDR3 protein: CAISAGTGSEKLFF
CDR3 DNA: TGTGCCATCAGTGCTGGGACAGGTAGTGAAAAACTGTTTTTT

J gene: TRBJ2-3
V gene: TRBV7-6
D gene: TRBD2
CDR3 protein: CASSLLTSGSTDTQYF
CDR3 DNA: TGTGCCAGCAGCTTGTTGACTAGCGGGAGCACAGATACGCAGTATTTT

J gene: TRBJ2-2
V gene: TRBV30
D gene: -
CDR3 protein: CAWRKYQGTGELFF
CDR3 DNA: TGTGCCTGGAGGAAGTATCAGGGGACCGGGGAGCTGTTTTTT

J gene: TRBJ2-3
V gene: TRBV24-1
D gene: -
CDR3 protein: CATSDLLFGGRDTQYF
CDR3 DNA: TGTGCCACCAGTGATCTGCTGTTCGGGGGACGGGATACGCAGTATTTT

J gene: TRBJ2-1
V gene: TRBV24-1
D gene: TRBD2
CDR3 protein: CATSQAMGGGVSSYNEQFF
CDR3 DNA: TGTGCCACCAGTCAAGCCATGGGTGGGGGGGTCAGCTCCTACAATGAGCAGTTCTTC

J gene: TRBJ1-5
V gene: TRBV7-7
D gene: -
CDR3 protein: CASSLAENQPQHF
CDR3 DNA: TGTGCCAGCAGCTTAGCCGAGAATCAGCCCCAGCATTTT

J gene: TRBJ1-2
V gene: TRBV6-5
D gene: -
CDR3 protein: CASSERGRWGYTF
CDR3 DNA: TGTGCCAGCAGCGAGCGGGGCCGGTGGGGCTACACCTTC

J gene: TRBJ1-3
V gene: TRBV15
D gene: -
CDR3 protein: CATSRDTGNTIYF
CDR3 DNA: TGTGCCACCAGCAGAGATACTGGAAACACCATATATTTT

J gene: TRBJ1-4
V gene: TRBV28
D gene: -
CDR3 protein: CAIGQPTNEKLFF
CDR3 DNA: TGTGCCATCGGACAGCCAACTAATGAAAAACTGTTTTTT

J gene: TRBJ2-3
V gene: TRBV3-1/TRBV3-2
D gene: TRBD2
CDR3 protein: CASSRGGDTQYF
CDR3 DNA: TGTGCCAGCAGCCGGGGAGGGGATACGCAGTATTTT

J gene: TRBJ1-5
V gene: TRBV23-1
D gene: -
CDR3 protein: CASSQQGPHTQPQHF
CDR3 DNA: TGCGCCAGCAGTCAACAGGGCCCCCATACACAGCCCCAGCATTTT